The clone carrying this T cell receptor beta chain has just a few counts. The data stem from a study of blood T cell repertoires in COVID-19. Participants had their cohort set by participant-reported clinical history. Clones were read by immunoSEQ multiplex PCR, and TCRdb kept only the in-frame ones, dropping some. Found here are 220,000 or so clones, about nine tenths of them singletons; the top ten hold around 0.8%. The CDR3 totals 16 residues. The germline V and J ends were trimmed by 2 bases and 3 bases, with 17 bases remaining between them. Germline V lookup: CDR1 PRHDT, CDR2 FYEKMQ (reference sequence).

The sample comprised PBMCs or T cells enriched from blood (not recorded which). The rearrangement links TRBV13 to TRBJ2-7; a weak D match, TRBD1 (6 bases). This receptor was taken from a man aged 45-65 years who had been exposed to COVID-19. The CDR3 DNA is TGTGCCAGCAGCTTAAGCCACGGGACAACTTTCTACGAGCAGTACTTC. Its translation is CASSLSHGTTFYEQYF.